This T cell receptor beta chain was recorded in a study of cytomegalovirus exposure and HLA in healthy donors. Across the study: The roughly 130 validation repertoires used the same platform as the roughly 700 first-cohort repertoires (as reported by a later analysis). General study points: It was found in a later analysis that first-cohort TCR clusters tended to co-occur in the 95 to 150 validation repertoires. Most sequenced TCRs were rare (though some public TCRs occurred in many donors).

Separate from the 666-subject first cohort, the roughly 120-subject validation cohort was the one that the donors belonged to. Assay: immunoSEQ multiplex PCR; the TCRdb copy retains only in-frame clones and omits some. The sample records under 250,000 clones, 87% being singletons. Trimming pared 3 bases from V and 1 base from J, leaving 4 bases between. The CDR3 sequence is 13 residues long. Germline CDR1 reads GTSNPN; CDR2 reads SVGIG (reference sequence). Comments on this clone: Antigen unknown.

This chain connects TRBV30 to TRBJ2-6; D is ambiguous. Sequenced sample: PBMCs. The clonotype comes from a woman between 18 and 29 years old in good health and CMV-seropositive. The CDR3 region is CAWSASGANVLTF. CDR3 DNA sequence: TGTGCCTGGAGCGCGTCTGGGGCCAACGTCCTGACTTTC.